These T cell receptor beta chains were read from a single sample in a study of shared clonotypes between healthy human individuals. The data were produced by immunoSEQ multiplex PCR, yet TCRdb's version contains in-frame clones alone and is incomplete. The table has over 2 million clones, approximately 94% seen once; the top ten hold around 1.1%. The specimen sequenced was naive CD8+ T cells sorted from blood. These receptors were taken from a man younger than 30 in good health. The CDR3 runs from the conserved cysteine through the conserved F or W. The D gene is left open where the match is weak.

d_gene: TRBD1
v_gene: TRBV5-6
j_gene: TRBJ2-7
CDR3nt: TGTGCCAGCAGCTTGGGGGACAGGATTTCCTACGAGCAGTACTTC
CDR3aa: CASSLGDRISYEQYF

d_gene: -
v_gene: TRBV7-8
j_gene: TRBJ2-3
CDR3nt: TGTGCCAGCAGCTTAGTCGACAGCCCCACAGATACGCAGTATTTT
CDR3aa: CASSLVDSPTDTQYF

d_gene: TRBD1
v_gene: TRBV5-5
j_gene: TRBJ2-7
CDR3nt: TGTGCCAGCAGCACTCGACAGGGGGCCTACGAGCAGTACTTC
CDR3aa: CASSTRQGAYEQYF

d_gene: -
v_gene: TRBV28
j_gene: TRBJ2-7
CDR3nt: TGTGCCAGCAGTACACGGGACTCGGACTACGAGCAGTACTTC
CDR3aa: CASSTRDSDYEQYF

d_gene: -
v_gene: TRBV30
j_gene: TRBJ2-7
CDR3nt: TGTGCCTGGAGTGTCGGTCCACGCGAGCAGTACTTC
CDR3aa: CAWSVGPREQYF

d_gene: TRBD1
v_gene: TRBV10-1
j_gene: TRBJ2-3
CDR3nt: TGCGCCAGCAGTGATGCCCCGGGACAGAACACAGATACGCAGTATTTT
CDR3aa: CASSDAPGQNTDTQYF

d_gene: -
v_gene: TRBV6-1
j_gene: TRBJ1-5
CDR3nt: TGTGCCAGCAGTGATAAAGTTGGGGATTGGGGCAATCAGCCCCAGCATTTT
CDR3aa: CASSDKVGDWGNQPQHF

d_gene: -
v_gene: TRBV7-9
j_gene: TRBJ1-1
CDR3nt: TGTGCCAGCACCTTACAGGGTGAAGCTTTCTTT
CDR3aa: CASTLQGEAFF

d_gene: TRBD1
v_gene: TRBV6-1
j_gene: TRBJ2-7
CDR3nt: TGTGCCAGCAGGGAAAGAATGGGGACAGGGGGCGTCTACGAGCAGTACTTC
CDR3aa: CASRERMGTGGVYEQYF

d_gene: -
v_gene: TRBV4-3
j_gene: TRBJ1-2
CDR3nt: TGCGCCAGCAGCCAAGGAGGGGGGGAAATGGTCTATGGCTACACCTTC
CDR3aa: CASSQGGGEMVYGYTF